These 21 T cell receptor beta chains came from one sample sequenced in a study of OX40 agonist ivuxolimab in advanced cancers. The method was immunoSEQ multiplex PCR; TCRdb's version includes in-frame clones alone and lacks a portion of them. The data hold over 70,000 clones, with nearly 90% observed a single time. The material was CD4+ or CD8+ T cells sorted from blood, obtained in a trial of the OX40 agonist ivuxolimab. These receptors were taken from an adult with an advanced solid tumor such as melanoma, head and neck, liver or kidney cancer.

The J gene is TRBJ2-5, the V gene TRBV5-6; TRBD2 aligns across 11 bases. The CDR3 runs 17 residues. Germline V lookup: CDR1 SGHDT, CDR2 YYEEEE. V dropped 4 bases and J dropped 1; count of bases not matched to a gene: 9. Here the CDR3 reads CASSPDGTSGIQETQYF. The CDR3 DNA reads as TGTGCCAGCAGCCCCGATGGGACTAGCGGCATCCAAGAGACCCAGTACTTC.

A few counts support this clone. The chain links TRBV11-2 to TRBJ2-3, with D unresolved. V gave up 2 bases and J gave up 4 bases, with 7 bases separating them. The CDR3 length is 13 residues. CDR1 is SGHAT and CDR2 is FQNNGV in the germline V gene. The CDR3 spells CASSLQSPDTQYF. The CDR3 coding sequence is TGTGCCAGCAGCTTACAGTCACCAGATACGCAGTATTTT.

The chain employs TRBV5-1 and TRBJ2-5; 11 bases agree with TRBD2. In germline, CDR1 is SGHRS, CDR2 YFSETQ. V was pared by 9 bases and J by 4 bases, with 8 bases of the junction left unmatched. CDR3 length: 14 residues. The DNA of the CDR3 is TGCGCCACCAAGAGACTAGCGGGAAGAGAGACCCAGTACTTC. Its protein product is CATKRLAGRETQYF.

This clone occurred once. The rearrangement links TRBV18 to TRBJ2-7; TRBD1 is a possible D gene (6 bases). Between the trimmed V and J ends, which lost 6 bases and 11 bases, there was a span of 17 bases. CDR1 is KGHSH, CDR2 LQKENI, per germline. The CDR3 sequence is 12 residues long. The CDR3 here is CASSPNREMEYF. Here the CDR3 DNA reads TGTGCCAGCTCCCCAAACAGGGAGATGGAGTACTTC.

V and J are TRBV6-6 and TRBJ2-1, with D unclear. V was pared by 0 bases and J by 5 bases, with 8 bases between. This CDR3 has 14 residues. CDR1 is MNHNY, CDR2 SVGAGI, per germline (reference sequence). CDR3 protein: CASSYSRRDNEQFF. CDR3 DNA: TGTGCCAGCAGTTACTCGCGACGGGACAATGAGCAGTTCTTC.

CDR3 in DNA: TGTGCCAGCAGCTTAGCCTATTTGGAGACCCAGTACTTC. The encoded protein is CASSLAYLETQYF. This chain joins TRBV7-3 and TRBJ2-5; D is unresolved. V gave up 2 bases and J gave up 5 bases, with 9 bases separating them. The CDR3 totals 13 residues. The germline V gene has CDR1 SGHTA and CDR2 FQGTGA.

The genes are TRBV7-3 and TRBJ2-7; D is possibly TRBD1 (7 bases). CDR3 length equals 13 residues. CDR1 and CDR2 from the germline V gene are SGHTA and FQGTGA. The V end was cut by 3 bases, the J end by 5 bases, with 11 bases between. CDR3 nucleotide sequence: TGTGCCAGCAGCTTGCGCAGGGGGGACGAGCAGTACTTC. Protein: CASSLRRGDEQYF.

The chain carries TRBV5-4 and TRBJ2-3; possible D gene TRBD2, 6 bases. The CDR3 has 16 amino acids. Trimming removed 3 bases at V and 4 bases at J, with 18 bases between. Germline CDR1 reads SGHNT; CDR2 reads YYREEE (reference sequence). CDR3 loop: CASSSDGRGGSDTQYF. As DNA, the CDR3 is TGTGCCAGCAGCTCCGACGGGCGGGGAGGTTCAGATACGCAGTATTTT. The variable domain in full, completed from reference TRBV5-4 and TRBJ2-3, reads ETGVTQSPTHLIKTRGQQVTLRCSSQSGHNTVSWYQQALGQGPQFIFQYYREEENGRGNFPPRFSGLQFPNYSSELNVNALELDDSALYLCASSSDGRGGSDTQYFGPGTRLTVL.

Concerning this clone itself: Distinct nucleotide sequences in the sample also encode this CDR3. This chain uses TRBV6-5 with TRBJ2-2; no firm D call. CDR1 is MNHEY, CDR2 SVGAGI, per germline. The V gene lost 0 bases and the J gene lost 6 bases, with 14 bases spanning the gap. The CDR3 extends over 16 amino acids. The chain's CDR3 is CASSYSRKARSGELFF. The CDR3 coding sequence is TGTGCCAGCAGTTACTCCAGGAAGGCGCGGTCCGGGGAGCTGTTTTTT.

The rearrangement links TRBV4-1 to TRBJ1-2; 9 bases align to TRBD1. This CDR3 is 15 amino acids long. With V trimmed by 4 bases and J by 7 bases, 10 bases remained unmatched. CDR1 and CDR2 (germline): MGHRA, YSYEKL. This chain's CDR3 is CASSLASRDRAGYTF. DNA for the CDR3: TGCGCCAGCAGCCTGGCTTCCCGGGACAGGGCTGGCTACACCTTC.

CDR3: CASSQVQGRGANVLTF. The CDR3 DNA reads as TGTGCCAGCAGCCAAGTGCAGGGGCGCGGGGCCAACGTCCTGACTTTC. The J gene is TRBJ2-6, the V gene TRBV14, with D perhaps TRBD1 (6 bases). Trimming stripped 1 base from V and 4 bases from J, with 11 bases between. The germline V gene has CDR1 SGHDN and CDR2 FVKESK. This CDR3 comprises 16 residues.

On this clone: This same CDR3 is encoded by further DNA sequences in the sample. The chain combines TRBV7-2 with TRBJ2-3; 8 nucleotides align to TRBD1. Germline assignment: CDR1 SGHTA and CDR2 FQGNSA. J lost 4 bases, V lost 5 bases, and 5 bases had no gene match. The CDR3 is made up of 14 amino acids. The CDR3 loop reads CASSIRQGSDTQYF. CDR3 nucleotide sequence: TGTGCCAGCAGCATCCGACAGGGGTCAGATACGCAGTATTTT.

V and J are TRBV5-1 and TRBJ2-2; 9 bases map to TRBD1. Germline CDR1 is SGHRS and CDR2 is YFSETQ. J gave up 2 bases and V 7 bases, and 9 bases lay outside the gene matches. There are 16 residues in the CDR3. The CDR3 DNA reads as TGCGCCAGCGCACTCGGGACAGGGACAAACACCGGGGAGCTGTTTTTT. This encodes CASALGTGTNTGELFF.

This clone was seen a few times. The V gene is TRBV13, the J gene TRBJ2-1, with D tentatively TRBD1 (6 bases). The V end lost 4 bases, the J end lost 1 base, and 14 bases lay between the germline ends. The germline V gene has CDR1 PRHDT and CDR2 FYEKMQ (reference sequence). This CDR3 comprises 16 residues. The DNA of the CDR3 is TGTGCCAGCAGCTCCCCATTTAGGGGGTCCTACAATGAGCAGTTCTTC. Its protein product is CASSSPFRGSYNEQFF.

V usage is TRBV10-3 and J usage is TRBJ2-1; possibly TRBD1 for D (6 bases). V dropped 7 bases and J dropped 8 bases, with 24 bases sitting between them. Germline lookup yields CDR1 ENHRY and CDR2 SYGVKD. The CDR3 has 16 residues. This CDR3 reads CAITAGEQGWVDEQFF. In DNA form, the CDR3 reads TGTGCCATCACTGCCGGGGAGCAGGGGTGGGTCGATGAGCAGTTCTTC.

The chain combines TRBV6-1 with TRBJ2-7; 7 nucleotides line up with TRBD1. V gave up 8 bases and J gave up 9 bases; unmatched junction bases: 13. Germline CDR1 and CDR2: MNHNS and SASEGT. CDR3 size: 13 residues. CDR3 sequence reads: CASSFTGEYGQYF. The CDR3 DNA sequence: TGTGCCAGCTCTTTTACAGGGGAGTATGGGCAGTACTTC.

V and J are TRBV11-2 and TRBJ2-3, with 8 nucleotides matching TRBD1. The CDR3 runs 14 residues. Per germline, CDR1 SGHAT and CDR2 FQNNGV. Unmatched junction bases numbered 1, after V lost 1 base and J lost 4 bases. The CDR3, as DNA: TGTGCCAGCAGCTTAGGGACAGGGTCAGATACGCAGTATTTT. The encoded protein is CASSLGTGSDTQYF.

The rearrangement uses TRBV18 and TRBJ2-3, with D hard to call. Germline CDR1 and CDR2: KGHSH and LQKENI. Trimming pared 0 bases from V and 4 bases from J, leaving 2 bases between. This CDR3 is 12 amino acids long. The CDR3 sequence: CASSPPADTQYF. DNA of the CDR3: TGTGCCAGCTCACCACCGGCAGATACGCAGTATTTT. Combining the CDR3 with reference TRBV18 and TRBJ2-3 gives the whole variable domain NAGVMQNPRHLVRRRGQEARLRCSPMKGHSHVYWYRQLPEEGLKFMVYLQKENIIDESGMPKERFSAEFPKEGPSILRIQQVVRGDSAAYFCASSPPADTQYFGPGTRLTVL.

There are a few counts of this clone. The rearrangement links TRBV9 to TRBJ1-4, with a tentative D call TRBD1 (6 bases). Germline assignment: CDR1 SGDLS and CDR2 YYNGEE. The CDR3 sequence is 17 residues long. Trimming left V 2 bases short and J 7 bases short, with 21 bases between. The CDR3, as DNA: TGTGCCAGCAGCGTCCCCCCCCTGACAGGCTGGGGTGAAAAACTGTTTTTT. Amino acids: CASSVPPLTGWGEKLFF.

The CDR3 loop is CASSPLGVGADTQYF. Here the CDR3 DNA reads TGTGCCAGCTCACCATTAGGGGTTGGCGCAGATACGCAGTATTTT. The gene calls are TRBV18 and TRBJ2-3; a possible D gene is TRBD1 (5 bases). The CDR3 covers 15 residues. Per germline, CDR1 KGHSH and CDR2 LQKENI. The V gene lost 2 bases and the J gene lost 4 bases, with 13 bases spanning the gap. Combining the CDR3 with reference TRBV18 and TRBJ2-3 gives the whole variable domain NAGVMQNPRHLVRRRGQEARLRCSPMKGHSHVYWYRQLPEEGLKFMVYLQKENIIDESGMPKERFSAEFPKEGPSILRIQQVVRGDSAAYFCASSPLGVGADTQYFGPGTRLTVL.

This chain links TRBV6-1 with TRBJ2-2; D may correspond to TRBD1 or TRBD2 (5 bases each). The germline V gene has CDR1 MNHNS and CDR2 SASEGT. V lost 7 bases and J lost 4, with 10 bases in between. This CDR3 comprises 13 residues. The CDR3 bases are TGTGCCAGCATACCAGGGAGCACCGGGGAGCTGTTTTTT. Protein: CASIPGSTGELFF.